This T cell receptor beta chain was found in a study of cytomegalovirus exposure and HLA in healthy donors. Overall study results and limits: A later analysis showed HLA-associated TCR beta chains outstripping equally common others in clonal expansion.

The germline V gene has CDR1 PRHDT and CDR2 FYEKMQ (reference sequence). The V and J ends lost 3 bases and 1 base, in that order; junction bases with no gene match: 7. The CDR3 spans 16 residues. PCR employed 60 Vbeta and 13 Jbeta primers. Sequencing used immunoSEQ multiplex PCR; TCRdb keeps in-frame clones, though not all of them. Of more than 120,000 clones in the sample, approximately 80% were seen once. A word on this clone: Its cognate antigen is unknown.

The chain carries TRBV13 and TRBJ1-1, with 8 bases that match TRBD1. Sequenced material: PBMCs. This receptor was obtained from a male donor in good health and CMV-seronegative. CDR3: CASSLENRGSNTEAFF. For the CDR3, the DNA is TGTGCCAGCAGCTTGGAAAACAGGGGGTCGAACACTGAAGCTTTCTTT. The full variable domain, in which reference TRBV13 and TRBJ1-1 provide the parts outside the CDR3, is AAGVIQSPRHLIKEKRETATLKCYPIPRHDTVYWYQQGPGQDPQFLISFYEKMQSDKGSIPDRFSAQQFSDYHSELNMSSLELGDSALYFCASSLENRGSNTEAFFGQGTRLTVV.